This TCR beta chain is from a study of early T cells in non-severe SARS-CoV-2 infection (dated by TCRdb to about 2021). The study in broad terms: TCR sequencing used bulk RNA from unsorted whole blood, so alpha and beta chains could not be paired.

Points on this clonotype: This receptor's antigen is unknown. Base qualities are not provided; no much larger clone lies one nucleotide away.

Library creation used 5' RACE. Data came from a NextSeq 500. In the TCR library protocol, unique molecular identifiers were attached to individual cDNA molecules to correct for PCR bias and sequencing error. TCR alpha and beta chains were both sequenced, and the abundances of alpha and beta sequences in each sample were closely correlated with each other. Concerning the study's data processing: Decombinator V4 was used to annotate the V gene, J gene and CDR3 of the TCR sequences. TCRs were defined as expanded if a significant change between any two time points was detected under a Poisson model with p below 0.0001. TCR abundances were normalised to the total number of TCRs sequenced per sample and expressed as counts per million. TRAV1-2 paired with TRAJ12, TRAJ20 or TRAJ33 defined MAIT TCRs, while TRAV10 paired with TRAJ18 defined iNKT TCRs. VDJdb, accessed 1 November 2021, was searched for CMV, EBV and SARS-CoV-2 annotated TCRs, excluding TCRs annotated for multiple antigens. Through fastp at Q25 and MiXCR, TCRdb rebuilt clones from the public reads, retaining in-frame beta chains. Rows are combined by CDR3 protein, so each entry shows the most common genes and DNA. It is TCRdb's table, rather than the study itself, that gives the V and J calls and clone size. This sample has more than 45,000 distinct CDR3 sequences in its table, and more than 7.5% of those were observed once. The ten largest clones represent 3% to 4% of the sample.

The germline V gene sets CDR1 to MDHEN and CDR2 to SYDVKM. The V and J ends are trimmed by 5 bases and 6 bases, leaving 16 bases between them. From the cysteine up to the phenylalanine, the CDR3 has a length of 15 residues. The read is trimmed to its CDR3 DNA, 45 bases read in frame from base 1. Summary of the overall study and its limitations: Matching against VDJdb was skewed toward anti-spike CD8 responses, likely underestimated virus-specific expansions, and missed private and CD4 specificities.

Set within a cohort of healthcare workers in London, UK, this nested case-control study involved weekly PCR testing of nasopharyngeal swabs along with blood sampling. Between 23 and 31 March 2020, the week of the UK lockdown, healthcare workers were enrolled and then followed up weekly for as long as 16 weeks. Sequencing used whole blood. This TCR came from an adult who was a healthcare worker with PCR-confirmed SARS-CoV-2 infection or an uninfected control (not recorded which). The sequence joins TRBV28 to TRBJ2-2; matching of 6 bases hints at TRBD1 as the D gene. The DNA sequence is given as TGTGCCAGCAGTCCCCGGACAGAGGAGGCCGGGGAGCTGTTTTTT. Protein translation: CASSPRTEEAGELFF.